One sample yielded the 18 T cell receptor beta chains listed below, sequenced in a study of beta chain features in type 1 diabetes. cDNA synthesis used the whole RNA isolate, giving expressed TCRB sequences. Using immunoSEQ multiplex PCR, the repertoire was profiled, and TCRdb retains in-frame clones only, with some absent. The data show some 360,000 clones, 8% to 10% seen once. Study outcomes and limitations: The study found moderately but significantly shorter TCRB CDR3s in all four CD4+ subsets of Type 1 diabetes patients.

Their specific antigens are unknown. The sequencing input was central memory CD4+ T cells from blood. The source of these receptors is a man aged 25 to 40 with type 1 diabetes.

In its sample, this clone was seen many times. Other nucleotide sequences from this sample produce the same CDR3. The chain links TRBV4-2 to TRBJ2-1; 14 bases line up with TRBD2. The CDR3 has 15 amino acids. The J segment lost 6 bases and the V segment lost 4 bases, leaving 2 bases of the junction unmatched. CDR1 and CDR2 (germline): LGHNA, YNFKEQ. CDR3 sequence (DNA): TGTGCCAGCAGCCTCGGACTAGCGGGAGGCAATGAGCAGTTCTTC. Its translation is CASSLGLAGGNEQFF.

V is TRBV5-1 and J is TRBJ2-3; 10 bases line up with TRBD2. CDR1 SGHRS and CDR2 YFSETQ come from the germline V gene. This CDR3 region has 15 residues. With 3 bases clipped from V and 6 bases from J, the junction kept 7 bases outside the gene matches. The CDR3 here is CASSSTGTSEDTQYF. Here the CDR3 DNA reads TGCGCCAGCAGCTCTACCGGGACTAGCGAGGATACGCAGTATTTT.

This chain links TRBV27 with TRBJ2-7; 11 bases align to TRBD2. V shed 4 bases, J shed 3 bases, and the junction held 5 bases outside the gene matches. The CDR3 has 15 residues. Germline V lookup: CDR1 MNHEY, CDR2 SMNVEV (reference sequence). The CDR3, as DNA: TGTGCCAGCAGTTCTCCGGGACTAGCGGACTACGAGCAGTACTTC. It specifies CASSSPGLADYEQYF.

The genes are TRBV18 and TRBJ2-3; 9 nucleotides match TRBD2. Germline CDR1 reads KGHSH; CDR2 reads LQKENI. V lost 1 base and J lost 6; bases outside the gene matches: 2. This CDR3 region has 14 residues. This CDR3 reads CASSPRLAGDTQYF. DNA of the CDR3: TGTGCCAGCTCACCACGGCTAGCGGGGGATACGCAGTATTTT.

In this sample, this clone turned up a few times. The gene calls are TRBV7-3 and TRBJ2-1, with 12 bases fitting TRBD1. CDR3 length: 15 amino acids. CDR1 is SGHTA and CDR2 is FQGTGA in the germline V gene. The V segment lost 3 bases and the J segment 9 bases; nucleotides outside the gene matches: 6. The chain's CDR3 is CASSLRGQGAAEQFF. The CDR3 DNA sequence: TGTGCCAGCAGCTTGCGGGGACAGGGGGCTGCTGAGCAGTTCTTC.

This rearrangement joins TRBV7-2 to TRBJ1-2, with D hard to call. CDR3 size: 13 residues. Germline CDR1 is SGHTA and CDR2 is FQGNSA. Trimming pared 3 bases from V and 1 base from J, leaving 6 bases between. In DNA form, the CDR3 reads TGTGCCAGCAGCTTCGGGGTTAACTATGGCTACACCTTC. Translating gives CASSFGVNYGYTF.

The chain recombines TRBV6-5 with TRBJ1-5; no clear D. V lost 2 bases, J lost 3 bases, and 8 bases lay in between. CDR1 is MNHEY, CDR2 SVGAGI, per germline. This CDR3 has 14 residues. The CDR3 loop reads CASSYTSNNQPQHF. CDR3 in DNA: TGTGCCAGCAGTTACACTTCAAACAATCAGCCCCAGCATTTT.

This clone was detected only a few times. CDR3 nucleotide sequence: TGTGCCAGCAGTTTTCAGGGCGTAACTGAAGCTTTCTTT. It translates to CASSFQGVTEAFF. V gene TRBV2 combines with J gene TRBJ1-1; tentatively, D is TRBD1 (5 bases). The CDR3 is 13 residues long. Germline lookup yields CDR1 SNHLY and CDR2 FYNNEI. V lost 5 bases, J lost 5 bases, and 12 bases lay in between.

In this sample, this clone turned up a few times. This could be a read error, since a much larger clone is one nucleotide away. The sample holds other DNA sequences that translate to the same CDR3. The chain uses TRBV7-2 and TRBJ1-4, with 10 bases matching TRBD1. After removal of 4 bases from V and 7 bases from J, the junction contained 3 bases not matched to a gene. The V gene's germline CDR1 is SGHTA and CDR2 FQGNSA. This CDR3 comprises 14 residues. This CDR3 is CASSWDRGGEKLFF. CDR3 DNA: TGTGCCAGCAGCTGGGACAGGGGCGGTGAAAAACTGTTTTTT. Complete variable domain (other parts from reference TRBV7-2 and TRBJ1-4): GAGVSQSPSNKVTEKGKDVELRCDPISGHTALYWYRQSLGQGLEFLIYFQGNSAPDKSGLPSDRFSAERTGGSVSTLTIQRTQQEDSAVYLCASSWDRGGEKLFFGSGTQLSVL.

V usage is TRBV28 and J usage is TRBJ2-1; TRBD2 matches 7 bases. Germline CDR1 reads MDHEN; CDR2 reads SYDVKM. With V trimmed by 1 base and J by 7 bases, 1 base remained unmatched. This CDR3 has 13 residues. The CDR3 loop is CASSLFGGNEQFF. CDR3 DNA: TGTGCCAGCAGTTTATTCGGGGGGAATGAGCAGTTCTTC.

The V and J genes are TRBV19 and TRBJ2-3; a weak D match, TRBD1 (6 bases). Germline-derived CDR1 and CDR2 are LNHDA and SQIVND (reference sequence). Trimming cost V 5 bases and J 4 bases, with 13 bases left between them. The length of the CDR3 is 14 residues. The CDR3 coding sequence is TGTGCCAGTAGTGCACAGGGTGGGGCAGATACGCAGTATTTT. Protein: CASSAQGGADTQYF.

CDR3 sequence: CAISTGPRAQYF. The DNA for the CDR3 is TGTGCCATCAGTACCGGTCCCCGGGCCCAGTACTTC. The chain carries TRBV10-3 and TRBJ2-5, with D hard to call. With 5 bases removed from V and 9 bases from J, the gap between germline ends came to 13 bases. CDR1 and CDR2 (germline): ENHRY, SYGVKD. The CDR3 spans 12 residues.

There are a few counts of this clone. The V and J genes are TRBV7-2 and TRBJ1-1; D uncertain. The CDR3 contains 15 residues. Trimming took off 6 bases at V and 0 bases at J, with 14 bases between the two ends. Germline V gene sequence: CDR1 SGHTA, CDR2 FQGNSA. CDR3 bases: TGTGCCAGCAGTTTTCCTCAGACACTGAACACTGAAGCTTTCTTT. Translation gives CASSFPQTLNTEAFF.

The chain's CDR3 is CASSFSGLDTQYF. The CDR3 DNA reads TGTGCCAGCAGCTTTAGCGGGCTCGATACGCAGTATTTT. The chain uses TRBV7-9 and TRBJ2-3; the match to TRBD2 covers 7 bases. CDR3 length: 13 residues. The ends lost 3 bases at V and 6 bases at J; junction bases unmatched: 3. CDR1 and CDR2 (germline): SEHNR, FQNEAQ (reference sequence).

This clone showed up many times. The genes are TRBV10-3 and TRBJ1-1; D uncertain. Germline CDR1 reads ENHRY; CDR2 reads SYGVKD. Trimming removed 6 bases at V and 8 bases at J, with 19 bases between. The CDR3 extends over 14 amino acids. CDR3 protein: CAIRLEFGVTEAFF. The CDR3 coding sequence is TGTGCCATCAGACTAGAGTTTGGAGTTACGGAAGCTTTCTTT.

The chain employs TRBV5-1 and TRBJ1-2, with 9 bases fitting TRBD1. The junction had 5 bases not matched to a gene; V was cut back by 3 bases and J by 2 bases. CDR1 is SGHRS, CDR2 YFSETQ, per germline. This CDR3 is 15 amino acids long. CDR3 nucleotide sequence: TGCGCCAGCAGCTACTCTGGACAGGGGAACTATGGCTACACCTTC. It yields the protein CASSYSGQGNYGYTF.

The V gene is TRBV11-2, the J gene TRBJ2-7; D not resolved. The CDR3 totals 13 residues. Germline loops: CDR1 SGHAT, CDR2 FQNNGV. The ends were cut back, 5 bases at V and 5 bases at J, with 13 bases in the middle. CDR3 in amino acids: CASSPQFGDEQYF. CDR3 in DNA: TGTGCCAGCAGCCCCCAATTTGGCGACGAGCAGTACTTC.

This clone was found a few times. CDR3 protein: CASSPRVRQPQHF. CDR3 DNA sequence: TGTGCCAGCAGTCCCAGGGTTAGGCAGCCCCAGCATTTT. This chain joins TRBV28 and TRBJ1-5; D possibly corresponds to TRBD1 (5 bases). Looked up from germline, CDR1 is MDHEN and CDR2 is SYDVKM. This CDR3 has 13 amino acids. Trimming cost V 5 bases and J 7 bases, with 12 bases left between them.